This TCR beta chain was recovered during a study of T cell responses to AZD1222 COVID-19 vaccine. As to this clone: Its antigen is not known.

V lost 3 bases to trimming and J lost 1 base, with 12 bases between them. The length of the CDR3 is 15 residues. Per germline, CDR1 KGHSH and CDR2 LQKENI. Sequenced by immunoSEQ multiplex PCR; TCRdb stores in-frame clones only, minus some. The table lists approximately 150,000 clones, 88% of them singletons. Whole-study findings and limits: There were vaccine-associated CD4 TCRs across spike, dominant at 160-218 and 743-854.

This clonotype was sampled from an adult who received the AZD1222 COVID-19 vaccine. The source was peripheral blood, collected 28 days after the second AZD1222 dose. J is TRBJ1-1 and V is TRBV18; D may be TRBD1 (6 bases). CDR3: CASSPRSQGNTEAFF. CDR3 bases: TGTGCCAGCTCACCCCGTTCACAGGGGAACACTGAAGCTTTCTTT.